This T cell receptor (beta chain) was sequenced during a study of T cells in localized non-small cell lung cancer. Regarding the study as a whole: Sequencing, confined to only one tumor region, leaves heterogeneity possible. Maximal T cell clonality occurred in uninvolved adjacent lung, with tumor ranking below it.

TCRdb's table, derived via immunoSEQ multiplex PCR, lists solely in-frame clones and lacks some. The sample lists some 28,000 clones, 80% to 90% seen once, with 6.5% to 8% in the top ten. On this clone itself: Antigen specificity is unknown.

Looked up from germline, CDR1 is LNHDA and CDR2 is SQIVND (reference sequence). V was cut by 4 bases and J by 1 base, with 13 bases left in between. The CDR3 is 15 residues long. This TCR derives from a male donor at least 60 years old with stage I lung adenocarcinoma. The material was peripheral blood, obtained before any cancer treatment. The chain employs TRBV19 and TRBJ1-1; D is unresolved. CDR3 amino acids: CASSNRLGRNTEAFF. CDR3 nucleotide sequence: TGTGCCAGTAGTAACCGCCTAGGGAGGAACACTGAAGCTTTCTTT. The full variable domain, rest sourced from reference TRBV19 and TRBJ1-1, is DGGITQSPKYLFRKEGQNVTLSCEQNLNHDAMYWYRQDPGQGLRLIYYSQIVNDFQKGDIAEGYSVSREKKESFPLTVTSAQKNPTAFYLCASSNRLGRNTEAFFGQGTRLTVV.